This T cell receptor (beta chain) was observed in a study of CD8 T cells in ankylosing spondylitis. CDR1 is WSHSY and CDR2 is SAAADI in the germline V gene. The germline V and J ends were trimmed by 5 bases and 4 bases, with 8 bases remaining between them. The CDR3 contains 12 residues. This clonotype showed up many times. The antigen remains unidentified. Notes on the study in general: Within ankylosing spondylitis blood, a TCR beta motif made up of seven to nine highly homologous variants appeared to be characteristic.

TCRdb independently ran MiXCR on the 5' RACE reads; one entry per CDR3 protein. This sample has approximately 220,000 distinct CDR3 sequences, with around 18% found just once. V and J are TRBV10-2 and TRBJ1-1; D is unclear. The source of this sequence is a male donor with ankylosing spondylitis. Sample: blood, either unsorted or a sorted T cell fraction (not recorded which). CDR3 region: CASSNMGTEAFF. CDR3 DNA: TGCGCCAGCAGTAACATGGGCACTGAAGCTTTCTTT.